This entry is about one T cell receptor (beta chain). The antigen is unknown. The CDR3 spans 17 residues. Per germline, CDR1 SGHDT and CDR2 YYEEEE. Unmatched junction bases numbered 8, after V lost 4 bases and J lost 0 bases. The stimulus was lysate of CMV-infected fibroblasts, about 11 ug/mL. CD40L/CD69 double-negative CD45RO-high memory CD4+ T cells were collected. Donors were HIV-1-infected adults who began suppressive ART during chronic infection. Inclusion required CMV-positive serology and CD4+ counts above 400 cells/uL. The data were obtained in a study of persistence of HIV-infected CD4 T cells. Overall study context: Isolated cells were CMV- and HIV-1 Gag-responding CD4+ T cells.

Sequencing used immunoSEQ version 4 in survey mode. Repertoires were generated with immunoSEQ multiplex PCR, while TCRdb's copy carries only in-frame clones and drops some. Here the sample spans fewer than 40,000 clones, roughly 82% being singletons. The J gene is TRBJ1-3, the V gene TRBV5-6; 9 nucleotides agree with TRBD1. The TCR sequence derives from an adult man with HIV who was CMV-seropositive. Specimen: CD4+ T cells sorted from PBMCs after approximately 19-hour stimulation, collected from a patient who received antiretroviral therapy. The CDR3 loop is CASSRDDRGSSGNTIYF. The CDR3 DNA reads as TGTGCCAGCAGCCGAGACGACAGGGGGAGCTCTGGAAACACCATATATTTT. Together with reference TRBV5-6 and TRBJ1-3, the CDR3 gives the full variable domain: DAGVTQSPTHLIKTRGQQVTLRCSPKSGHDTVSWYQQALGQGPQFIFQYYEEEERQRGNFPDRFSGHQFPNYSSELNVNALLLGDSALYLCASSRDDRGSSGNTIYFGEGSWLTVV.